This TCR beta chain emerged from a study of response to subunit inactivated influenza vaccine. Each CDR3 protein is one row after TCRdb ran MiXCR on the RT-PCR reads. The table records hundreds of thousands of distinct CDR3 sequences, about 14% of them present only once. The CDR3 extends over 15 amino acids. Germline V gives CDR1 SGDLS, CDR2 YYNGEE. V was trimmed by 0 bases and J by 2 bases, leaving 11 bases between them. Of note for this clonotype: Its antigen is unidentified.

The study's findings and limits: With each seasonal influenza vaccination, the authors suggested, few new T cells are recruited.

Material: PBMCs from blood, obtained 14 days before vaccination. The chain links TRBV9 to TRBJ2-5; D unresolved. The receptor was derived from a man aged 50 or older who received an inactivated influenza vaccine. CDR3 DNA sequence: TGTGCCAGCAGCGTAGGAACCTTGGGGCAAGAGACCCAGTACTTC. It translates to CASSVGTLGQETQYF.